A selection of T cell receptor beta chains follows, all from one sample in a study of shared T cell receptors in the human thymus. Assay: immunoSEQ multiplex PCR; the TCRdb copy retains only in-frame clones and omits some. Here the sample spans hundreds of thousands of clones, approximately 88% being singletons. The data also belong to a second study, concerning human thymus T cells.

Sequences were obtained from thymocytes. Every receptor here comes from a boy younger than two with a congenital heart defect. CDR3s include the opening cysteine and the closing phenylalanine or tryptophan. A D gene is named only where the DNA matches it firmly. Some rows have no size entry. The others give once, few or many, or a class for an expanded clone.

clone_size: -
j_call: TRBJ1-1
d_call: TRBD1
v_call: TRBV27
cdr3_aa: CASSLLAGGTEAFF
cdr3_nt: TGTGCCAGCAGTTTATTGGCAGGGGGCACTGAAGCTTTCTTT

clone_size: once
j_call: TRBJ2-1
d_call: TRBD2
v_call: TRBV4-3
cdr3_aa: CASSRGGSILSEQFF
cdr3_nt: TGCGCCAGCAGCCGGGGCGGGAGCATCCTCAGTGAGCAGTTCTTC

clone_size: -
j_call: TRBJ2-4
d_call: -
v_call: TRBV9
cdr3_aa: CASSRAERAKNIQYF
cdr3_nt: TGTGCCAGCAGCCGAGCCGAGCGGGCCAAAAACATTCAGTACTTC

clone_size: -
j_call: TRBJ2-7
d_call: -
v_call: TRBV11-3
cdr3_aa: CASSQGLVRAGEQYF
cdr3_nt: TGTGCCAGCAGCCAAGGCTTGGTTCGGGCGGGCGAGCAGTACTTC

clone_size: few
j_call: TRBJ1-5
d_call: -
v_call: TRBV15
cdr3_aa: CATSSRTDNSNQPQHF
cdr3_nt: TGTGCCACCAGCAGTAGAACAGACAATAGCAATCAGCCCCAGCATTTT

clone_size: -
j_call: TRBJ2-3
d_call: -
v_call: TRBV4-2
cdr3_aa: CASAFARAVGEDTQYF
cdr3_nt: TGTGCCAGCGCGTTCGCCCGGGCCGTCGGGGAAGATACGCAGTATTTT

clone_size: -
j_call: TRBJ2-1
d_call: TRBD2
v_call: TRBV28
cdr3_aa: CASSPSGRAELYNEQFF
cdr3_nt: TGTGCCAGCAGTCCCTCCGGGAGGGCAGAACTGTACAATGAGCAGTTCTTC

clone_size: -
j_call: TRBJ2-2
d_call: -
v_call: TRBV28
cdr3_aa: CASKVSRDTGELFF
cdr3_nt: TGTGCCAGCAAAGTGAGCAGGGACACCGGGGAGCTGTTTTTT

clone_size: -
j_call: TRBJ2-3
d_call: -
v_call: TRBV25-1
cdr3_aa: CASSEKGNLHTDTQYF
cdr3_nt: TGTGCCAGCAGTGAAAAGGGGAACTTACACACAGATACGCAGTATTTT

clone_size: few
j_call: TRBJ2-3
d_call: -
v_call: TRBV14
cdr3_aa: CASSQASKGDTQYF
cdr3_nt: TGTGCCAGCAGCCAAGCTAGCAAGGGTGATACGCAGTATTTT

clone_size: -
j_call: TRBJ1-3
d_call: TRBD1
v_call: TRBV7-2
cdr3_aa: CASSFPGQGAGNTIYF
cdr3_nt: TGTGCCAGCAGCTTCCCGGGACAGGGGGCTGGAAACACCATATATTTT

clone_size: once
j_call: TRBJ1-4
d_call: -
v_call: TRBV7-2
cdr3_aa: CASSRKTVTNEKLFF
cdr3_nt: TGTGCCAGCAGCCGTAAGACAGTTACCAATGAAAAACTGTTTTTT

clone_size: -
j_call: TRBJ2-5
d_call: TRBD2
v_call: TRBV28
cdr3_aa: CASSNVDGRETQYF
cdr3_nt: TGTGCCAGCAGCAACGTGGACGGGAGGGAGACCCAGTACTTC

clone_size: -
j_call: TRBJ2-1
d_call: TRBD2
v_call: TRBV6-6
cdr3_aa: CASSSRLAEAYNEQFF
cdr3_nt: TGTGCCAGCAGCTCACGACTAGCGGAAGCCTACAATGAGCAGTTCTTC

clone_size: -
j_call: TRBJ2-1
d_call: TRBD2
v_call: TRBV5-4
cdr3_aa: CASSLAGSPSGLDYNEQFF
cdr3_nt: TGTGCCAGCAGCTTGGCTGGGTCTCCCTCGGGACTAGACTACAATGAGCAGTTCTTC

clone_size: -
j_call: TRBJ2-2
d_call: -
v_call: TRBV11-3
cdr3_aa: CASSFGGGRELFF
cdr3_nt: TGTGCCAGCAGCTTCGGGGGAGGCAGGGAGCTGTTTTTT

clone_size: -
j_call: TRBJ2-1
d_call: -
v_call: TRBV30
cdr3_aa: CAWDLTGYNEQFF
cdr3_nt: TGTGCCTGGGACTTAACTGGTTACAATGAGCAGTTCTTC

clone_size: -
j_call: TRBJ2-7
d_call: TRBD1
v_call: TRBV27
cdr3_aa: CASSQGTGRDEQYF
cdr3_nt: TGTGCCAGCAGTCAAGGGACAGGGCGGGACGAGCAGTACTTC

clone_size: once
j_call: TRBJ1-4
d_call: TRBD1
v_call: TRBV5-1
cdr3_aa: CASSFTGTGGEKLFF
cdr3_nt: TGCGCCAGCAGCTTTACCGGGACAGGAGGTGAAAAACTGTTTTTT

clone_size: -
j_call: TRBJ2-7
d_call: -
v_call: TRBV29-1
cdr3_aa: CSVLLYRARTLYEQYF
cdr3_nt: TGCAGCGTCCTACTCTACAGGGCTAGGACTCTCTACGAGCAGTACTTC

clone_size: -
j_call: TRBJ2-2
d_call: -
v_call: TRBV19
cdr3_aa: CASSLRVWGTGELFF
cdr3_nt: TGTGCCAGTAGTTTGAGGGTTTGGGGCACCGGGGAGCTGTTTTTT

clone_size: -
j_call: TRBJ1-2
d_call: TRBD1
v_call: TRBV25-1
cdr3_aa: CASSGFGQARGYGYTF
cdr3_nt: TGTGCCAGCAGTGGGTTCGGACAGGCCAGGGGCTATGGCTACACCTTC

clone_size: -
j_call: TRBJ2-5
d_call: -
v_call: TRBV29-1
cdr3_aa: CSAKIRGRRGGETQYF
cdr3_nt: TGCAGCGCGAAAATCAGGGGTAGAAGGGGGGGGGAGACCCAGTACTTC

clone_size: -
j_call: TRBJ2-5
d_call: -
v_call: TRBV7-9
cdr3_aa: CASSISGYQETQYF
cdr3_nt: TGTGCCAGCAGCATTAGCGGTTACCAAGAGACCCAGTACTTC

clone_size: -
j_call: TRBJ2-3
d_call: TRBD1
v_call: TRBV28
cdr3_aa: CASFYRDRGTDTQYF
cdr3_nt: TGTGCCAGCTTTTACCGGGACAGGGGCACAGATACGCAGTATTTT

clone_size: -
j_call: TRBJ1-1
d_call: -
v_call: TRBV29-1
cdr3_aa: CSALQGNTEAFF
cdr3_nt: TGCAGCGCCCTTCAGGGGAACACTGAAGCTTTCTTT